This T cell receptor (beta chain) was identified during a study of shared clonotypes between healthy human individuals. CD8 cells classed as naive were CD45RO-negative and positively selected for CCR7, excluding terminally differentiated effector memory CD45RA+ cells. This clone occurred once. Its antigen is currently unknown. This CDR3 has 14 residues. V lost 7 bases and J lost 0, with 13 bases in between. Germline V gene data show CDR1 as MNHNS and CDR2 as SASEGT. Tens of thousands of T cell genomes (about 210 ng DNA) went into each sorted-subset replicate. Using immunoSEQ multiplex PCR, the repertoire was profiled, and TCRdb retains in-frame clones only, with some absent. The table lists some 2.1 million clones, approximately 94% of them singletons. Study-wide results and limits: It was the few donors that limited the genetic and exposure-history diversity represented. Clonotypes shared by all four donors outscored non-shared clonotypes in generation probability. The authors expected sequencing depth to affect clonotype sharing among donors.

The chain carries TRBV6-1 and TRBJ2-7, with D uncertain. The receptor was isolated from a man younger than 30 in good health. Sequenced material: naive CD8+ T cells sorted from blood. The CDR3 protein is CASTLGSYSYEQYF. DNA for the CDR3: TGTGCCAGCACACTCGGCAGTTACTCCTACGAGCAGTACTTC.